The 25 T cell receptor beta chains in this list originate from one sample, sequenced in a study of T cell responses to AZD1222 COVID-19 vaccine (dated by TCRdb to the early 2020s). The sample's time point label, decoded: baseline before first vaccination. The library came from the immunoSEQ multiplex PCR assay. TCRdb mirrors the immuneACCESS table, restricted to in-frame sequences. Some clones are absent from its copies; in checked studies, under half trace to an unresolved V gene, and the reason for the others is unknown. The sample table lists approximately 160,000 clones, about 92% of them with a count of one. The top ten hold over 0.7% of the sample. The sequences come from peripheral blood, collected on day 0 of AZD1222 vaccination. All receptors come from an adult in good health.

The CDR3 sequence is CASSMKGSGNTIYF. CDR3 coding DNA: TGTGCCAGTAGTATGAAGGGCTCTGGAAACACCATATATTTT. The rearrangement uses TRBV19 and TRBJ1-3; D is unclear. The CDR3 sequence is 14 residues long. The V end was cut by 3 bases, the J end by 0 bases, with 6 bases between. Germline V gene sequence: CDR1 LNHDA, CDR2 SQIVND (reference sequence).

The chain couples TRBV13 to TRBJ1-1, with D maybe TRBD1 (5 bases). Per germline, CDR1 PRHDT and CDR2 FYEKMQ (reference sequence). CDR3 length equals 14 residues. The CDR3 nucleotides are TGTAGTTTCCGGGACTTCGGGAAGCAGACTGAAGCTTTCTTT. This gives the protein CSFRDFGKQTEAFF. Together with reference TRBV13 and TRBJ1-1, the CDR3 gives the full variable domain: AAGVIQSPRHLIKEKRETATLKCYPIPRHDTVYWYQQGPGQDPQFLISFYEKMQSDKGSIPDRFSAQQFSDYHSELNMSSLELGDSALYFCSFRDFGKQTEAFFGQGTRLTVV.

The chain uses TRBV5-4 and TRBJ1-5, with no clear D. CDR3 size: 13 residues. Germline V gene lookup returns CDR1 SGHNT and CDR2 YYREEE (reference sequence). V was clipped by 0 bases and J by 4 bases, with 5 bases between them. The chain's CDR3 is CASSLDTNQPQHF. CDR3 nucleotide sequence: TGTGCCAGCAGCTTGGACACAAATCAGCCCCAGCATTTT. Based on the CDR3 plus reference TRBV5-4 and TRBJ1-5, the full variable domain is ETGVTQSPTHLIKTRGQQVTLRCSSQSGHNTVSWYQQALGQGPQFIFQYYREEENGRGNFPPRFSGLQFPNYSSELNVNALELDDSALYLCASSLDTNQPQHFGDGTRLSIL.

The sample holds one count of this clone. In DNA form, the CDR3 reads TGTGCCAGCAGCACGCCGGACAGAGATGGCTACACCTTC. Protein product: CASSTPDRDGYTF. The chain joins TRBV5-6 to TRBJ1-2, with D possibly matching TRBD1 (6 bases). The CDR3 loop spans 13 amino acids. Trimming took off 4 bases at V and 6 bases at J, with 13 bases between the two ends. Germline values: CDR1 SGHDT, CDR2 YYEEEE.

This chain joins TRBV3-1 (or the pseudogene TRBV3-2) and TRBJ2-7; unclear D gene. The CDR3 covers 13 residues. Germline CDR1 reads LGHDT; CDR2 reads YNNKEL (reference sequence). With 4 bases removed from V and 4 bases from J, the gap between germline ends came to 11 bases. CDR3 nucleotide sequence: TGTGCCAGCAGCCGCCGCGGAGTTTACGAGCAGTACTTC. Protein product: CASSRRGVYEQYF.

This chain joins TRBV3-1 (or the pseudogene TRBV3-2) and TRBJ2-5; 11 bases are shared with TRBD2. CDR1 and CDR2 from the germline V gene are LGHDT and YNNKEL (reference sequence). Unmatched junction bases numbered 8, after V lost 2 bases and J lost 6 bases. This CDR3 is built from 16 residues. CDR3 nucleotide sequence: TGTGCCAGCAGCCAAAATAGCGGGGGGGCCTTTAAGACCCAGTACTTC. It translates to CASSQNSGGAFKTQYF.

The chain joins TRBV27 to TRBJ1-6, with 10 bases that match TRBD1. The CDR3 loop spans 14 amino acids. Germline V lookup: CDR1 MNHEY, CDR2 SMNVEV (reference sequence). With 6 bases clipped from V and 7 bases from J, the junction kept 3 bases outside the gene matches. CDR3 nucleotides: TGTGCCAGCAGACCGGGACAGGGGAATTCACCCCTCCACTTT. It is translated as CASRPGQGNSPLHF.

The chain carries TRBV19 and TRBJ2-5, with 9 positions matching TRBD2. This CDR3 spans 15 amino acids. Per the germline V gene, CDR1 is LNHDA and CDR2 is SQIVND (reference sequence). V lost 6 bases, J lost 2 bases, and 7 bases stayed unmatched. CDR3 sequence reads: CASREQAGGQETQYF. CDR3 DNA sequence: TGTGCCAGTAGGGAGCAAGCGGGGGGACAAGAGACCCAGTACTTC. The whole variable domain, filled in from reference TRBV19 and TRBJ2-5, reads DGGITQSPKYLFRKEGQNVTLSCEQNLNHDAMYWYRQDPGQGLRLIYYSQIVNDFQKGDIAEGYSVSREKKESFPLTVTSAQKNPTAFYLCASREQAGGQETQYFGPGTRLLVL.

This chain joins TRBV6-5 and TRBJ2-3; a weak D match, TRBD2 (6 bases). CDR3 length equals 13 residues. Germline loops: CDR1 MNHEY, CDR2 SVGAGI. V gave up 0 bases and J gave up 5 bases, with 6 bases separating them. CDR3 nucleotide sequence: TGTGCCAGCAGTTACTCGGGGGGAGATACGCAGTATTTT. Amino acids: CASSYSGGDTQYF.

The chain joins TRBV12-2 to TRBJ1-6. TRBV12-2 represents a pseudogene. This CDR3 spans 14 amino acids. DNA of the CDR3: TGTGCAAGTCGCTTAGCGCGCGGGGACTCACCCCTCCACTTT. This translates into CASRLARGDSPLHF.

This chain uses TRBV11-2 with TRBJ1-2, with D perhaps matching TRBD1 (5 bases). V shed 5 bases and J shed 5 bases, with 9 bases lying between them. The germline CDR1 and CDR2 sequences are SGHAT and FQNNGV. The CDR3 is 12 amino acids. CDR3 residues: CASSATGYGYTF. In DNA form, the CDR3 reads TGTGCCAGCAGCGCCACAGGATATGGCTACACCTTC.

A single count supports this clone. V usage is TRBV12-3 or TRBV12-4 and J usage is TRBJ2-7; D gene ambiguous. The V end lost 7 bases, the J end lost 4 bases, and 11 bases lay between the germline ends. The CDR3 sequence is 12 residues long. CDR3 residues: CASIFTLYEQYF. The CDR3 bases are TGTGCCAGCATTTTCACATTATACGAGCAGTACTTC.

The chain links TRBV6-5 to TRBJ2-7; 8 bases align to TRBD1. Germline lookup yields CDR1 MNHEY and CDR2 SVGAGI. The V gene end was trimmed by 6 bases and the J gene end by 4 bases; junction bases not matched to a gene: 8. The CDR3 is 14 residues long. CDR3 loop: CASRPTDRAYEQYF. The CDR3 DNA sequence: TGTGCCAGCAGGCCAACGGACAGGGCTTACGAGCAGTACTTC.

This chain connects TRBV14 to TRBJ1-1; the D is unclear. Trimming pared 1 base from V and 0 bases from J, leaving 9 bases between. Germline CDR1 is SGHDN and CDR2 is FVKESK. The CDR3 has 15 residues. The CDR3 is CASSQVAYMNTEAFF. The CDR3 region has the DNA TGTGCCAGCAGCCAAGTGGCGTACATGAACACTGAAGCTTTCTTT.

This clone has only one observation. This chain uses TRBV28 with TRBJ2-1; D gene ambiguous. V lost 4 bases and J lost 11, with 9 bases in between. The germline gives CDR1 MDHEN, CDR2 SYDVKM. This CDR3 has 11 amino acids. CDR3 region: CASSSPGKQFF. The CDR3 bases are TGTGCCAGCAGTTCACCGGGTAAGCAGTTCTTC.

CDR3 sequence: CASRGAGLSNQPQHF. CDR3 DNA sequence: TGTGCCAGTAGGGGGGCGGGACTTAGCAATCAGCCCCAGCATTTT. The rearrangement links TRBV19 to TRBJ1-5, with D perhaps TRBD1 (6 bases). CDR3 length: 15 residues. Trimming stripped 6 bases from V and 0 bases from J, with 12 bases between. CDR1 and CDR2 from the germline V gene are LNHDA and SQIVND (reference sequence).

This rearrangement joins TRBV14 to TRBJ1-1; the match to TRBD1 covers 8 bases. The ends lost 1 base at V and 2 bases at J; junction bases unmatched: 6. Germline CDR1 and CDR2: SGHDN and FVKESK. The CDR3 totals 16 residues. The CDR3 sequence: CASSQGTGGRNTEAFF. As DNA, the CDR3 is TGTGCCAGCAGCCAAGGCACAGGGGGTCGAAACACTGAAGCTTTCTTT.

The chain has TRBV3-1 (or the pseudogene TRBV3-2) and TRBJ2-3; D possibly uses TRBD1 or TRBD2 (6 bases each). V lost 5 bases, J lost 0 bases, and 18 bases lay in between. Germline V gene lookup returns CDR1 LGHDT and CDR2 YNNKEL (reference sequence). There are 17 residues in the CDR3. The CDR3 sequence is CASSWGALGTSTDTQYF. CDR3 DNA: TGTGCCAGCAGCTGGGGGGCCCTCGGGACTAGCACAGATACGCAGTATTTT.

The chain employs TRBV29-1 and TRBJ1-2; the match to TRBD1 covers 11 bases. Losses at the gene ends were 7 bases for V and 4 bases for J; bases not matched to a gene: 8. CDR3 length: 14 residues. The germline V gene has CDR1 SQVTM and CDR2 ANQGSEA. The CDR3 spells CSGQDGTGGYGYTF. As DNA, the CDR3 is TGCAGCGGCCAAGACGGGACAGGGGGCTATGGCTACACCTTC.

The chain couples TRBV15 to TRBJ1-2, with a possible D match to TRBD1 (5 bases). The V end lost 2 bases, the J end lost 7 bases, and 23 bases lay between the germline ends. CDR1 and CDR2 (germline): LNHNV, YYDKDF (reference sequence). The CDR3 length is 17 residues. CDR3 coding DNA: TGTGCCACCAGCAGAAAACCGTTGGGGGTAGTGCGGGGTGGCTACACCTTC. It codes for CATSRKPLGVVRGGYTF. Full variable domain (outside the CDR3, taken from reference TRBV15 and TRBJ1-2): DAMVIQNPRYQVTQFGKPVTLSCSQTLNHNVMYWYQQKSSQAPKLLFHYYDKDFNNEADTPDNFQSRRPNTSFCFLDIRSPGLGDTAMYLCATSRKPLGVVRGGYTFGSGTRLTVV.

This chain links TRBV7-8 with TRBJ2-7; the D is unclear. V was clipped by 6 bases and J by 3 bases, with 15 bases between them. From germline, CDR1 is SGHVS and CDR2 FQNEAQ. The CDR3 contains 14 residues. CDR3 residues: CASRRDPRNYEQYF. CDR3 DNA sequence: TGTGCCAGCAGACGCGACCCACGGAACTACGAGCAGTACTTC.

The chain combines TRBV15 with TRBJ2-1; TRBD1 matches 11 bases. Trimming cost V 3 bases and J 13 bases; bases outside gene matches: 5. CDR1 LNHNV and CDR2 YYDKDF come from the germline V gene (reference sequence). The CDR3 extends over 13 amino acids. CDR3 DNA: TGTGCCACCAGCAGGGACAGGGGGCGCGAACAGTTCTTC. Its protein product is CATSRDRGREQFF.

The DNA of the CDR3 is TGCAGCGTTGATCCTCTAGAGACCCAGTACTTC. Amino acid sequence: CSVDPLETQYF. The chain couples TRBV29-1 to TRBJ2-5; D is undetermined. From germline, CDR1 is SQVTM and CDR2 ANQGSEA. V shed 3 bases and J shed 4 bases, with 6 bases lying between them. The CDR3 runs 11 residues. The full variable domain, in which reference TRBV29-1 and TRBJ2-5 provide the parts outside the CDR3, is SAVISQKPSRDICQRGTSLTIQCQVDSQVTMMFWYRQQPGQSLTLIATANQGSEATYESGFVIDKFPISRPNLTFSTLTVSNMSPEDSSIYLCSVDPLETQYFGPGTRLLVL.

V and J are TRBV2 and TRBJ1-5, with 7 nucleotides matching TRBD1. CDR1 SNHLY and CDR2 FYNNEI come from the germline V gene. This CDR3 is built from 14 residues. The J segment lost 2 bases and the V segment lost 6 bases, leaving 4 bases of the junction unmatched. CDR3 amino acids: CASRQGFGNQPQHF. The CDR3 DNA follows: TGTGCCAGCAGACAGGGGTTTGGCAATCAGCCCCAGCATTTT.

The J gene is TRBJ2-1, the V gene TRBV12-5; weak D call: TRBD1 (5 bases). This CDR3 region has 15 residues. The germline V gene has CDR1 LGHNT and CDR2 FRNRAP. V shed 6 bases and J shed 10 bases, with 22 bases lying between them. As DNA, the CDR3 is TGTGCTAGTGGCCCCGGGTTGCCAGGGCTCCACGAGCAGTTCTTC. Protein product: CASGPGLPGLHEQFF.